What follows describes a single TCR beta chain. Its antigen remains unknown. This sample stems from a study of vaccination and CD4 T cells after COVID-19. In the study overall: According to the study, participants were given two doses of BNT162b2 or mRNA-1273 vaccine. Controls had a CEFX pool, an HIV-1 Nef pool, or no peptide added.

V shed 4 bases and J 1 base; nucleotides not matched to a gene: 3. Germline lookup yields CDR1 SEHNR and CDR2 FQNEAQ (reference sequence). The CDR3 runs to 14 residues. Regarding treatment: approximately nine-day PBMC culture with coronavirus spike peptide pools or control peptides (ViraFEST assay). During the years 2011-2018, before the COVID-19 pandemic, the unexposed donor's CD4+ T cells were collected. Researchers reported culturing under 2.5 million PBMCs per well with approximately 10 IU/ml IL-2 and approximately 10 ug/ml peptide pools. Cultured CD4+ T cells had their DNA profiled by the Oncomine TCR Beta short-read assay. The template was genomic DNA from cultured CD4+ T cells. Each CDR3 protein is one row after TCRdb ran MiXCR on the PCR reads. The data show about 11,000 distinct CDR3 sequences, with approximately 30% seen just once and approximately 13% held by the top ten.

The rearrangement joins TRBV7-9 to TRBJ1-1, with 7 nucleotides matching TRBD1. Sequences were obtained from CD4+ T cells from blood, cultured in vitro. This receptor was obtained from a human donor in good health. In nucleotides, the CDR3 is TGTGCCAGCAGCTCCGGGACAGAGAACACTGAAGCTTTCTTT. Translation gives CASSSGTENTEAFF.